Below are 17 T cell receptor beta chains sequenced from a single sample in a study of blood T cells in healthy people across ages. A second PCR of 7 to 11 cycles used a sample-barcoded 5' primer and a J-beta primer mix. TCRdb called the 5' RACE reads again in MiXCR, with one record for every CDR3 protein. The sample lists 1.5 million to 1.9 million distinct CDR3 sequences; roughly 43% were seen once. The specimen sequenced was blood. The receptors were gathered from a young woman in good health.

V gene TRBV7-2 combines with J gene TRBJ2-5; D is unclear. V gave up 4 bases and J gave up 11 bases, with 14 bases separating them. The CDR3 covers 12 residues. The germline V gene encodes CDR1 SGHTA and CDR2 FQGNSA. Here the CDR3 reads CASSYASNEQYF. The CDR3 DNA reads as TGTGCCAGCAGCTATGCCTCCAATGAGCAGTACTTC. Based on the CDR3 plus reference TRBV7-2 and TRBJ2-5, the full variable domain is GAGVSQSPSNKVTEKGKDVELRCDPISGHTALYWYRQSLGQGLEFLIYFQGNSAPDKSGLPSDRFSAERTGGSVSTLTIQRTQQEDSAVYLCASSYASNEQYFGPGTRLLVL.

J is TRBJ2-3 and V is TRBV7-2, with 10 bases matching TRBD2. Germline CDR1 SGHTA, CDR2 FQGNSA. The CDR3 has 16 residues. V shed 1 base and J 4 bases; nucleotides not matched to a gene: 5. The CDR3 DNA follows: TGTGCCAGCAGCTTAGGATCTAGCGGGAGATCAGATACGCAGTATTTT. It is translated as CASSLGSSGRSDTQYF.

This clonotype was counted a few times. The chain is built from TRBV7-9 and TRBJ2-5; 8 positions match TRBD2. The ends lost 0 bases at V and 11 bases at J; junction bases unmatched: 8. Germline V lookup: CDR1 SEHNR, CDR2 FQNEAQ (reference sequence). This CDR3 contains 14 residues. The CDR3 loop is CASSLASGNEWQYF. CDR3 in DNA: TGTGCCAGCAGCTTAGCTAGCGGGAACGAGTGGCAGTACTTC.

V gene TRBV9 combines with J gene TRBJ2-1; the match to TRBD2 covers 8 bases. The CDR3 has 14 residues. The germline V gene encodes CDR1 SGDLS and CDR2 YYNGEE. V shed 0 bases, J shed 9 bases, and the junction held 5 bases outside the gene matches. The CDR3 protein is CASSVGGTRGEQFF. The DNA for the CDR3 is TGTGCCAGCAGCGTAGGAGGGACTAGAGGTGAGCAGTTCTTC.

With respect to this clonotype: The germline gene is not matched at one end of the junction; a read error may be the cause. This chain uses TRBV29-1 with TRBJ2-5; a weak D match, TRBD2 (7 bases). The CDR3 length is 14 residues. CDR1 and CDR2 (germline): SQVTM, ANQGSEA. This CDR3 is CGVGGASGQETQYF. The CDR3 region has the DNA TGCGGCGTTGGGGGGGCTAGCGGTCAAGAGACCCAGTACTTC.

J is TRBJ2-4 and V is TRBV20-1, with a tentative D call TRBD2 (5 bases). CDR3 size: 13 residues. The V and J ends lost 0 bases and 13 bases respectively, with 16 bases between them. The germline CDR1 and CDR2 sequences are DFQATT and SNEGSKA (reference sequence). The CDR3 DNA sequence: TGCAGTGCTAGAGATTCGGCCACCGGGGAGCAGTACTTC. Encoded protein: CSARDSATGEQYF.

The rearrangement uses TRBV7-2 and TRBJ2-3; TRBD2 agrees at 11 bases. Germline assignment: CDR1 SGHTA and CDR2 FQGNSA. This CDR3 has 17 residues. V lost 3 bases and J lost 3; bases outside the gene matches: 8. CDR3 sequence reads: CASSFPASGRQTDTQYF. CDR3 DNA sequence: TGTGCCAGCAGCTTTCCCGCTAGCGGGAGGCAAACAGATACGCAGTATTTT. Supplemented by reference TRBV7-2 and TRBJ2-3, the full variable domain reads GAGVSQSPSNKVTEKGKDVELRCDPISGHTALYWYRQSLGQGLEFLIYFQGNSAPDKSGLPSDRFSAERTGGSVSTLTIQRTQQEDSAVYLCASSFPASGRQTDTQYFGPGTRLTVL.

The rearrangement joins TRBV25-1 to TRBJ2-7, with 8 bases lining up with TRBD2. Germline-derived CDR1 and CDR2 are MGHDK and SYGVNS. The CDR3 has 13 residues. V shed 0 bases, J shed 7 bases, and the junction held 2 bases outside the gene matches. The CDR3 loop is CASSEYQRGEQYF. CDR3 bases: TGTGCCAGCAGTGAATATCAGCGGGGGGAGCAGTACTTC.

There are a few counts of this clonotype. The chain couples TRBV29-1 to TRBJ1-1; D call uncertain. There are 12 residues in the CDR3. In germline, CDR1 is SQVTM, CDR2 ANQGSEA. V was pared by 4 bases and J by 4 bases, with 10 bases between. The CDR3 loop is CSVGGFSTEAFF. For the CDR3, the DNA is TGCAGCGTTGGAGGGTTTAGCACTGAAGCTTTCTTT.

This chain joins TRBV4-3 and TRBJ2-1; maybe TRBD1 (5 bases). There are 15 residues in the CDR3. V was shortened by 8 bases and J by 1 base, with 15 bases between the two germline ends. Germline V CDR1 and CDR2: LGHNA, YSLEER. DNA for the CDR3: TGCGCCAGCGGCCTCCTTGGGGCTTCCTACAATGAGCAGTTCTTC. This encodes CASGLLGASYNEQFF.

V usage is TRBV4-1 and J usage is TRBJ2-7; D might be TRBD1 (6 bases). This CDR3 region has 16 residues. CDR1 and CDR2 from the germline V gene are MGHRA and YSYEKL. Trimming removed 0 bases from V and 0 bases from J, with 12 bases in between. CDR3 nucleotide sequence: TGCGCCAGCAGCCAAGAGAAGCGAGGGGGCTCCTACGAGCAGTACTTC. Amino acids: CASSQEKRGGSYEQYF.

This clonotype was picked up a small number of times. This rearrangement joins TRBV6-2 or TRBV6-3 to TRBJ2-3, with D unresolved. Germline lookup yields CDR1 MNHEY and CDR2 SVGEGT. The V end lost 6 bases, the J end lost 6 bases, and 10 bases lay between the germline ends. The length of the CDR3 is 12 residues. CDR3 protein: CASSPPVDTQYF. CDR3 coding DNA: TGTGCCAGCAGCCCACCGGTGGATACGCAGTATTTT.

This clonotype was detected a few times. The chain combines TRBV10-2 with TRBJ2-5, with D unclear. CDR3 length equals 11 residues. Germline V gives CDR1 WSHSY, CDR2 SAAADI. V lost 3 bases and J lost 7, with 6 bases in between. The CDR3 protein is CASSDWGTQYF. The CDR3 region has the DNA TGCGCCAGCAGTGACTGGGGGACCCAGTACTTC.

For this clonotype: Its ends do not fully match the called genes, so a read error is possible. The rearrangement uses TRBV12-3 or TRBV12-4 and TRBJ2-5, with D perhaps being TRBD1 or TRBD2 (5 bases each). With the DNA end fitting TRBJ2-7 better, the J assignment may be wrong. The CDR3 consists of 15 residues. The CDR3 coding sequence is TGTGCCGGCAGTTCCACGAAGGGACCGACCTACGAGCAGTACTTC. This gives the protein CAGSSTKGPTYEQYF.

This clonotype came up a few times. V and J are TRBV11-2 and TRBJ2-1; 7 bases align to TRBD2. The CDR3 totals 16 residues. J gave up 0 bases and V 4 bases, and 6 bases lay outside the gene matches. The germline CDR1 and CDR2 sequences are SGHAT and FQNNGV. The DNA for the CDR3 is TGTGCCAGCAGCTCGCCTAGCGGCCCCTCCTACAATGAGCAGTTCTTC. Its translation is CASSSPSGPSYNEQFF.

This clonotype was counted a few times. The chain joins TRBV12-5 to TRBJ2-7; D gene ambiguous. V lost 5 bases and J lost 0, with 14 bases in between. Germline values: CDR1 LGHNT, CDR2 FRNRAP. CDR3 size: 15 residues. The CDR3 region has the DNA TGTGCTAGTGGTCCTCCAGGAGCAACCTCCTACGAGCAGTACTTC. Translated: CASGPPGATSYEQYF.

The chain recombines TRBV3-1 with TRBJ1-2; 9 nucleotides match TRBD1. The CDR3 totals 14 residues. The V and J ends lost 4 bases and 6 bases, in that order; junction bases with no gene match: 6. Germline values: CDR1 LGHDT, CDR2 YNNKEL (reference sequence). CDR3: CASSRYRGPNGYTF. The CDR3 DNA reads as TGTGCCAGCAGCCGCTACAGGGGGCCGAATGGCTACACCTTC.